This TCR beta chain is from a study of cytomegalovirus exposure and HLA in healthy donors. Separation from the roughly 680-subject first cohort characterized the roughly 120-subject validation cohort, to which the donors belonged. The table came from immunoSEQ multiplex PCR; TCRdb's copy has only in-frame clones and leaves some out. The top ten hold approximately 7.8% of the sample, which has around 49,000 clones, 94% seen once. This clone was recorded once. Antigen specificity is unknown. Study results and caveats: The listing of about 150 TCR beta chains classed them as cytomegalovirus-associated.

Germline CDR1 reads MNHEY; CDR2 reads SMNVEV (reference sequence). Trimming cost V 6 bases and J 2 bases, with 11 bases left between them. CDR3 size: 14 residues. The TCR sequence derives from a woman aged 18-29 years in good health and CMV-seropositive. J is TRBJ1-5 and V is TRBV27; weak D call: TRBD1 (6 bases). The sample comprised PBMCs. The CDR3 nucleotides are TGTGCCAGCAGCCGTTGGGGGCGCAATCAGCCCCAGCATTTT. Translated, it gives CASSRWGRNQPQHF.